Listed below are T cell receptor beta chains from one sample, sequenced in a study of blood T cells in healthy people across ages. TCRdb processed the 5' RACE reads anew with MiXCR; each CDR3 protein has one entry. The profile shows about 680,000 distinct CDR3 sequences, more than 40% of them singletons. Material: blood. The origin of the receptors is a woman aged 60-75 years in good health. Each CDR3 is given with its conserved first and last residue. A D gene is named only where the DNA matches it firmly. Size is stated for part of the rows, as once, few or many counts, or as a class when the clone is expanded.

D	V	J	size	CDR3	DNA
.	TRBV10-3	TRBJ2-7	.	CAISELVGGHTYEQYF	TGTGCCATCAGTGAGTTGGTTGGGGGACATACCTACGAGCAGTACTTC
TRBD1	TRBV6-5	TRBJ2-1	.	CASSRTGGIYEQFF	TGTGCCAGCAGTCGGACAGGGGGAATCTATGAGCAGTTCTTC
.	TRBV7-9	TRBJ2-5	.	CASSLFTAQETQYF	TGTGCCAGCAGCTTATTCACAGCACAAGAGACCCAGTACTTC
TRBD2	TRBV4-3	TRBJ2-1	few	CASSQARGLAGGNEQFF	TGCGCCAGCAGCCAAGCCCGGGGACTAGCGGGAGGCAATGAGCAGTTCTTC
.	TRBV9	TRBJ1-2	few	CASRSGISDYGYTF	TGTGCCAGCAGATCAGGGATTTCGGACTATGGCTACACCTTC
.	TRBV12-3/TRBV12-4	TRBJ2-7	.	CASSSTGRLNYEQYF	TGTGCCAGCAGTTCAACGGGACGGCTTAACTACGAGCAGTACTTC
TRBD2	TRBV7-9	TRBJ2-1	few	CASIGLAGGSYNEQFF	TGTGCCAGCATCGGACTAGCGGGAGGGTCCTACAATGAGCAGTTCTTC
.	TRBV11-2	TRBJ2-5	.	CASSSHRDEYF	TGTGCCAGCAGCTCACACAGGGACGAGTACTTC
.	TRBV7-8	TRBJ2-1	.	CASSLDRETYNEQFF	TGTGCCAGCAGCTTAGATCGGGAGACCTACAATGAGCAGTTCTTC
.	TRBV20-1	TRBJ1-1	.	CSARGVTDGANTEAFF	TGCAGTGCCCGAGGGGTTACCGATGGGGCGAACACTGAAGCTTTCTTT
.	TRBV5-6	TRBJ2-6	.	CASSSSPSGANVLTF	TGTGCCAGCAGCTCCTCCCCCTCTGGGGCCAACGTCCTGACTTTC
TRBD2	TRBV20-1	TRBJ2-7	.	CSASDAGGIIYEQYF	TGCAGTGCTAGCGACGCGGGAGGGATAATCTACGAGCAGTACTTC
.	TRBV6-1	TRBJ1-3	.	CASSDPTGRNTIYF	TGTGCCAGCAGTGACCCTACAGGGCGAAACACCATATATTTT
.	TRBV15	TRBJ2-7	.	CATSRGPTPSSEQYF	TGTGCCACCAGCAGAGGCCCTACCCCAAGTAGTGAGCAGTACTTC
.	TRBV20-1	TRBJ2-7	few	CSTREGGRGEQYF	TGCAGTACTAGAGAGGGCGGGCGGGGCGAGCAGTACTTC
.	TRBV5-5	TRBJ2-1	.	CASRRDRVSYNEQFF	TGTGCCAGCAGGCGGGACCGTGTTTCCTACAATGAGCAGTTCTTC
.	TRBV2	TRBJ2-3	.	CASSDRSMLNTQYF	TGTGCCAGCAGTGACCGATCTATGCTAAATACGCAGTATTTT
.	TRBV7-2	TRBJ2-5	.	CASSLDVGEQTQYF	TGTGCCAGCAGCTTAGATGTAGGGGAACAGACCCAGTACTTC
.	TRBV12-3/TRBV12-4	TRBJ2-3	.	CASSSVDGTDTQYF	TGTGCCAGCAGTTCGGTAGACGGCACAGATACGCAGTATTTT
TRBD2	TRBV20-1	TRBJ2-5	.	CSARGGTSGEQYF	TGCAGTGCTAGAGGCGGGACTAGTGGGGAGCAGTACTTC
.	TRBV6-5	TRBJ2-1	.	CASRGLVAEQFF	TGTGCCAGCAGAGGCCTAGTCGCTGAGCAGTTCTTC
.	TRBV6-1	TRBJ2-1	.	CASSKQGRRNEQFF	TGTGCCAGCAGCAAACAGGGTAGGAGGAATGAGCAGTTCTTC
TRBD1	TRBV2	TRBJ2-7	few	CASSVDRGGDEQYF	TGTGCCAGCAGTGTAGACAGGGGAGGAGACGAGCAGTACTTC
TRBD2	TRBV10-3	TRBJ2-3	few	CAISGTSGSTDTQYF	TGTGCCATCAGTGGAACTAGCGGCAGCACAGATACGCAGTATTTT
TRBD1	TRBV27	TRBJ2-1	.	CASSSGQVSYNEQFF	TGTGCCAGCAGTTCCGGACAGGTCTCCTACAATGAGCAGTTCTTC
.	TRBV3-1	TRBJ2-5	.	CASSHWDGETQYF	TGTGCCAGCAGCCATTGGGACGGAGAGACCCAGTACTTC
TRBD1	TRBV6-5	TRBJ2-7	few	CASSYRDRGLYEQYF	TGTGCCAGCAGTTACCGGGACAGGGGACTCTACGAGCAGTACTTC
TRBD1	TRBV7-2	TRBJ2-3	.	CASSRPPTGFTDTQYF	TGTGCCAGCAGCCGCCCCCCGACAGGGTTCACAGATACGCAGTATTTT
.	TRBV25-1	TRBJ2-1	.	CASAGATYNEQFF	TGTGCCAGCGCGGGGGCTACCTACAATGAGCAGTTCTTC
TRBD1	TRBV29-1	TRBJ1-3	.	CSVAGTGVSGNTIYF	TGCAGCGTTGCTGGGACAGGGGTCTCTGGAAACACCATATATTTT
.	TRBV7-9	TRBJ1-1	few	CASSLLGQYTEAFF	TGTGCCAGCAGCTTACTCGGACAGTACACTGAAGCTTTCTTT
TRBD2	TRBV20-1	TRBJ2-1	.	CSASASGSYNEQFF	TGCAGTGCTAGCGCTAGCGGATCGTACAATGAGCAGTTCTTC
.	TRBV3-1	TRBJ2-1	.	CASSQDISLAWQSPSSYNEQFF	TGTGCCAGCAGCCAAGATATCAGCTTAGCGTGGCAATCTCCAAGCTCCTACAATGAGCAGTTCTTC